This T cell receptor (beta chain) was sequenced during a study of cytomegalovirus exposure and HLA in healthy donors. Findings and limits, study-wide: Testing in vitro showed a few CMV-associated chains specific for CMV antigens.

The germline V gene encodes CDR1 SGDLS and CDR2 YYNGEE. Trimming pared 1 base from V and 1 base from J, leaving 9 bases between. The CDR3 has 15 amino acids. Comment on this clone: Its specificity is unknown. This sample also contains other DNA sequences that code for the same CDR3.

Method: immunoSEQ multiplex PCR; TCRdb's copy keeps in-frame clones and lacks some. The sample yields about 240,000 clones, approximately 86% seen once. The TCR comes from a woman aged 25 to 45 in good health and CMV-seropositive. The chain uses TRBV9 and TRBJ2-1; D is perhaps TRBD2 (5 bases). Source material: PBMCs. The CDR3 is CASSVSGSSYNEQFF. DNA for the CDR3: TGTGCCAGCAGCGTATCGGGGTCTTCCTACAATGAGCAGTTCTTC. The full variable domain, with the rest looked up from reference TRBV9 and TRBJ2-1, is DSGVTQTPKHLITATGQRVTLRCSPRSGDLSVYWYQQSLDQGLQFLIQYYNGEERAKGNILERFSAQQFPDLHSELNLSSLELGDSALYFCASSVSGSSYNEQFFGPGTRLTVL.